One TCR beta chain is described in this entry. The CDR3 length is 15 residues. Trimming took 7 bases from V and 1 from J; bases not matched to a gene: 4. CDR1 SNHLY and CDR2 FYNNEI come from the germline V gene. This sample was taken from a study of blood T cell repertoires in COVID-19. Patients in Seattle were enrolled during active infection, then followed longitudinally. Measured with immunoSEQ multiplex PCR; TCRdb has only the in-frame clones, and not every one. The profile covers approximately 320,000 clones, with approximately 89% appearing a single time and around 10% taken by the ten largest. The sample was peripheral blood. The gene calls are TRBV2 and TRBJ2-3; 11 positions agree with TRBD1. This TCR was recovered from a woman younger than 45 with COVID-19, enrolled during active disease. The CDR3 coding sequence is TGTGCCAGCACTCGGGACAGGGGGGGCACAGATACGCAGTATTTT. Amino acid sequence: CASTRDRGGTDTQYF.